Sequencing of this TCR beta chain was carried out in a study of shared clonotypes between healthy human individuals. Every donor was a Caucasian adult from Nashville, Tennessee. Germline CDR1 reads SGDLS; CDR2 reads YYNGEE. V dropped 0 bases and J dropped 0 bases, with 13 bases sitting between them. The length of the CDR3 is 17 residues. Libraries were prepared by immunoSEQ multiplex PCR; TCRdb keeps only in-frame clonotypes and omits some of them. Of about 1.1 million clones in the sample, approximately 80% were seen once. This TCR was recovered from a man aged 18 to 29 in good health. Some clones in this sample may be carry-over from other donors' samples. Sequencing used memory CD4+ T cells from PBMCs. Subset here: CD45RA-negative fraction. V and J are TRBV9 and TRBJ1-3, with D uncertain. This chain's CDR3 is CASSVEPGRSSGNTIYF. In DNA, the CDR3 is TGTGCCAGCAGCGTAGAACCAGGCCGGAGCTCTGGAAACACCATATATTTT.